Listed below are T cell receptor beta chains from one sample, sequenced in a study of blood T cell repertoires in COVID-19. The repertoire was sequenced with immunoSEQ multiplex PCR; TCRdb's copy has only in-frame clones and lacks some. In the table there are more than 250,000 clones, around 87% of which are singletons. Input material: PBMCs or T cells enriched from blood (not recorded which). Source of these receptors: a woman in her 30s who had recovered from COVID-19. CDR3s include the opening cysteine and the closing phenylalanine or tryptophan. D genes are given only for firm matches. Where a row states a size, it is once, few, many or the class of an expanded clone; other rows omit it.

J gene | CDR3 length | D gene | V gene | clone size | CDR3 DNA | CDR3 protein
TRBJ1-2 | 15 | TRBD1 | TRBV4-1 | few | TGCGCCAGCAGCGGAGGGACAGGGAGGCGAGACGGCTACACCTTC | CASSGGTGRRDGYTF
TRBJ1-2 | 15 | TRBD1 | TRBV15 | NA | TGTGCCACCAGCAGGGGGGACAGGGGAGGGTATGGCTACACCTTC | CATSRGDRGGYGYTF
TRBJ1-3 | 17 | TRBD1 | TRBV7-9 | NA | TGTGCCAGCAGCGAGAGACAGGGGCTCGACTCTGGAAACACCATATATTTT | CASSERQGLDSGNTIYF
TRBJ1-1 | 13 | NA | TRBV6-5 | NA | TGTGCCACCGGGTCAATACGGAACACTGAAGCTTTCTTT | CATGSIRNTEAFF
TRBJ1-5 | 14 | NA | TRBV11-2 | once | TGTGCCAGCAGCTTAGCGGGTGGGAATCAGCCCCAGCATTTT | CASSLAGGNQPQHF
TRBJ1-5 | 15 | TRBD1 | TRBV3-1/TRBV3-2 | few | TGTGCCAGCAGCCAGGGCAGGGGGCTTGGTCAGCCCCAGCATTTT | CASSQGRGLGQPQHF
TRBJ1-2 | 19 | TRBD1 | TRBV7-9 | NA | TGTGCCAGCAGCTTACCCCGGGGACAGGGTGGAGACACTAACTATGGCTACACCTTC | CASSLPRGQGGDTNYGYTF
TRBJ1-2 | 18 | TRBD1 | TRBV28 | NA | TGTGCCAGCAGTCCCACTAGGGACAGGGGGCAATACGGCTATGGCTACACCTTC | CASSPTRDRGQYGYGYTF
TRBJ1-6 | 12 | NA | TRBV28 | NA | TGTGCCAGCAGTCCACAATATTCACCCCTCCACTTT | CASSPQYSPLHF
TRBJ2-7 | 13 | NA | TRBV18 | once | TGTGCCAGCTCACCCTTAGCGGATGGCGAGCAGTACTTC | CASSPLADGEQYF